Below, 26 T cell receptor beta chains from the same sample are listed, as sequenced in a study of CD8 T cells in ankylosing spondylitis. Study-wide results and caveats: In ankylosing spondylitis blood, a motif of about 8 highly homologous TCR beta variants appeared characteristic.

TCRdb ran MiXCR on the 5' RACE reads and lists one entry per CDR3 protein. This table holds hundreds of thousands of distinct CDR3 sequences, 17% found once. No antigens are known for them. Sequenced: blood, either unsorted or a sorted T cell fraction (not recorded which). These receptors came from a male donor with ankylosing spondylitis.

This clonotype has only a few counts. The chain links TRBV20-1 to TRBJ2-7; D unresolved. V shed 8 bases and J shed 3 bases, with 11 bases lying between them. Germline V gene lookup returns CDR1 DFQATT and CDR2 SNEGSKA (reference sequence). The CDR3 runs 11 residues. CDR3 region: CSFGDGYEQYF. For the CDR3, the DNA is TGCAGTTTTGGAGATGGCTACGAGCAGTACTTC.

This clonotype was observed at least ten times. The chain is built from TRBV24-1 and TRBJ1-1; TRBD1 aligns across 9 bases. V lost 3 bases and J lost 10; bases outside the gene matches: 2. CDR3 length equals 12 residues. Germline CDR1 and CDR2: KGHDR and SFDVKD. The CDR3 DNA reads TGTGCCACCAGTGATGGGACAGGGAGAGCTTTCTTT. Encoded protein: CATSDGTGRAFF.

This clonotype was detected a few times. This rearrangement joins TRBV2 to TRBJ2-1; 12 positions agree with TRBD2. V was pared by 5 bases and J by 6 bases, with 17 bases of the junction left unmatched. Germline loops: CDR1 SNHLY, CDR2 FYNNEI. The CDR3 consists of 19 residues. CDR3 sequence reads: CASSITTSGSARTANEQFF. CDR3 coding DNA: TGTGCCAGCAGTATCACGACTAGCGGGAGCGCTCGAACTGCCAATGAGCAGTTCTTC.

Ten or more counts support this clonotype. The chain uses TRBV5-1 and TRBJ2-7; 7 positions match TRBD1. Per the germline V gene, CDR1 is SGHRS and CDR2 is YFSETQ. The CDR3 runs to 15 residues. J was trimmed by 3 bases and V by 4 bases; bases with no gene match: 10. The chain's CDR3 is CASSLDPGQNYEQYF. The CDR3, as DNA: TGCGCCAGCAGCCTAGACCCGGGACAGAACTACGAGCAGTACTTC.

As DNA, the CDR3 is TGCAGTGCTAGACCAGGGGGCAATCAGCCCCAGCATTTT. Protein product: CSARPGGNQPQHF. This chain connects TRBV20-1 to TRBJ1-5; a possible D gene is TRBD1 (6 bases). V lost 2 bases and J 2 bases, leaving 7 bases between the germline ends. The CDR3 length is 13 residues. CDR1 is DFQATT, CDR2 SNEGSKA, per germline (reference sequence).

This clonotype has a handful of counts. V and J are TRBV7-6 and TRBJ1-5; TRBD1 might be the D (5 bases). The CDR3 is 15 amino acids. Between the trimmed V and J ends, which lost 1 base and 4 bases, there was a span of 11 bases. Germline-derived CDR1 and CDR2 are SGHVS and FNYEAQ. In DNA, the CDR3 is TGTGCCAGCAGCTTAGAGGCAGGGCGGAATCAGCCCCAGCATTTT. Residues: CASSLEAGRNQPQHF.

The chain employs TRBV5-1 and TRBJ2-1; 10 nucleotides line up with TRBD2. The CDR3 spans 16 residues. With V trimmed by 5 bases and J by 7 bases, 12 bases remained unmatched. Germline CDR1 and CDR2: SGHRS and YFSETQ. The CDR3 protein is CASSRTGTSAVNEQFF. The CDR3 DNA follows: TGCGCCAGCAGTCGGACCGGGACTAGCGCTGTAAATGAGCAGTTCTTC.

This clonotype has a handful of counts. This chain links TRBV20-1 with TRBJ2-2, with 9 bases lining up with TRBD1. There are 16 residues in the CDR3. J was trimmed by 7 bases and V by 3 bases; bases with no gene match: 12. Germline assignment: CDR1 DFQATT and CDR2 SNEGSKA (reference sequence). DNA of the CDR3: TGCAGTGCTAGGAGCCGTAGGACAGGGGAAATCGGGGAGCTGTTTTTT. Amino acid sequence: CSARSRRTGEIGELFF.

This clonotype was seen at least ten times. The chain combines TRBV5-1 with TRBJ2-7; 10 bases map to TRBD1. CDR1 SGHRS and CDR2 YFSETQ come from the germline V gene. The CDR3 loop spans 15 amino acids. After removal of 3 bases from V and 5 bases from J, the junction contained 8 bases not matched to a gene. The CDR3 DNA follows: TGCGCCAGCAGCTGGGACAGGGGACCGAGGGACGAGCAGTACTTC. It yields the protein CASSWDRGPRDEQYF. Full variable domain (rest looked up from reference TRBV5-1 and TRBJ2-7): KAGVTQTPRYLIKTRGQQVTLSCSPISGHRSVSWYQQTPGQGLQFLFEYFSETQRNKGNFPGRFSGRQFSNSRSEMNVSTLELGDSALYLCASSWDRGPRDEQYFGPGTRLTVT.

This clonotype was counted only a few times. The chain recombines TRBV3-1 with TRBJ2-5, with TRBD2 identical over 11 bases. Trimming cost V 0 bases and J 9 bases; bases outside gene matches: 12. The CDR3 has 17 residues. Germline V lookup: CDR1 LGHDT, CDR2 YNNKEL (reference sequence). The CDR3 loop reads CASSQDSGGGRKRPQYF. The CDR3 nucleotides read TGTGCCAGCAGCCAAGATAGCGGGGGGGGACGAAAGAGACCCCAGTACTTC.

A few counts support this clonotype. V is TRBV10-3 and J is TRBJ2-3; no reliable D call. Germline CDR1 and CDR2: ENHRY and SYGVKD. The CDR3 is 13 residues long. Trimming removed 4 bases from V and 1 base from J, with 6 bases in between. The CDR3 nucleotides read TGTGCCATCAGTGCCCTGGGCACAGATACGCAGTATTTT. Amino acids: CAISALGTDTQYF.

CDR3 in amino acids: CSASQTIFGEQFF. In DNA form, the CDR3 reads TGCAGTGCTAGCCAGACTATCTTTGGTGAGCAGTTCTTC. This chain joins TRBV20-1 and TRBJ2-1; a possible D gene is TRBD2 (5 bases). Germline V gives CDR1 DFQATT, CDR2 SNEGSKA (reference sequence). The length of the CDR3 is 13 residues. Trimming cost V 3 bases and J 9 bases, with 15 bases left between them.

This clonotype has just a few counts. V and J are TRBV28 and TRBJ1-6; D gene ambiguous. CDR3 size: 13 residues. Germline V gene sequence: CDR1 MDHEN, CDR2 SYDVKM. Trimming took off 6 bases at V and 7 bases at J, with 10 bases between the two ends. CDR3 nucleotides: TGTGCCAGCAGCGCCCAGATAAATTCACCCCTCCACTTT. It specifies CASSAQINSPLHF.

This clonotype appeared a few times. J is TRBJ1-5 and V is TRBV21-1; TRBD1 is taken as the D call from the table, unchecked against the DNA. TRBV21-1 is a known pseudogene. The CDR3 spans 15 residues. Here the CDR3 DNA reads TGTGCCAGCAAACCCCGGGACAGGGGTGTACAGCCCCAGCATTTT. Translation gives CASKPRDRGVQPQHF.

In this sample, this clonotype turned up many times. The chain combines TRBV15 with TRBJ2-5; D unclear. Trimming pared 3 bases from V and 2 bases from J, leaving 7 bases between. Germline lookup yields CDR1 LNHNV and CDR2 YYDKDF (reference sequence). The CDR3 has 13 residues. CDR3 bases: TGTGCCACCAGCAGGGACCAACAAGAGACCCAGTACTTC. Its translation: CATSRDQQETQYF. Full variable domain (rest looked up from reference TRBV15 and TRBJ2-5): DAMVIQNPRYQVTQFGKPVTLSCSQTLNHNVMYWYQQKSSQAPKLLFHYYDKDFNNEADTPDNFQSRRPNTSFCFLDIRSPGLGDTAMYLCATSRDQQETQYFGPGTRLLVL.

This chain links TRBV11-2 with TRBJ2-5, with D perhaps TRBD1 or TRBD2 (5 bases each). V lost 0 bases, J lost 1 base, and 9 bases lay in between. Per germline, CDR1 SGHAT and CDR2 FQNNGV. The CDR3 is made up of 15 amino acids. This chain's CDR3 is CASSLDRGPQETQYF. CDR3 nucleotide sequence: TGTGCCAGCAGCTTAGACCGGGGCCCCCAAGAGACCCAGTACTTC.

The chain has TRBV24-1 and TRBJ2-6; 7 positions match TRBD1. Germline-derived CDR1 and CDR2 are KGHDR and SFDVKD. The CDR3 has 17 residues. Trimming at V came to 12 bases and at J to 0 bases, leaving 13 bases not matched to a gene. The CDR3, as DNA: TGTGCCGCCCAAATACACAGGGGCTACTCTGGGGCCAACGTCCTGACTTTC. Amino acid sequence: CAAQIHRGYSGANVLTF.

The V call is TRBV7-8, the J call TRBJ2-7; TRBD1 is a possible D gene (5 bases). V was pared by 3 bases and J by 2 bases, with 8 bases between. This CDR3 has 13 amino acids. Germline-derived CDR1 and CDR2 are SGHVS and FQNEAQ. The CDR3 sequence is CASSFIRAYEQYF. As DNA, the CDR3 is TGTGCCAGCAGCTTCATCAGGGCCTACGAGCAGTACTTC. The whole variable domain, remainder taken from reference TRBV7-8 and TRBJ2-7, is GAGVSQSPRYKVAKRGQDVALRCDPISGHVSLFWYQQALGQGPEFLTYFQNEAQLDKSGLPSDRFFAERPEGSVSTLKIQRTQQEDSAVYLCASSFIRAYEQYFGPGTRLTVT.

This clonotype has more than one count but fewer than ten. This chain connects TRBV15 to TRBJ2-7; 14 positions match TRBD2. Trimming at V came to 0 bases and at J to 10 bases, leaving 5 bases not matched to a gene. CDR3 length: 15 residues. The germline CDR1 and CDR2 sequences are LNHNV and YYDKDF (reference sequence). CDR3 residues: CATSRDFGTSGRQYF. Written as DNA, the CDR3 is TGTGCCACCAGCAGAGACTTCGGGACTAGCGGGAGACAGTACTTC.

The table lists this clonotype with a few counts. The V gene is TRBV20-1, the J gene TRBJ2-5; TRBD2 aligns across 9 bases. Per the germline V gene, CDR1 is DFQATT and CDR2 is SNEGSKA (reference sequence). This CDR3 contains 15 residues. J lost 5 bases, V lost 5 bases, and 12 bases had no gene match. The CDR3 bases are TGCAGTGCTTCCGGGACTAGCACTATCCGGGAGACCCAGTACTTC. Its translation is CSASGTSTIRETQYF.

This clonotype was picked up a small number of times. The V and J genes are TRBV3-1 and TRBJ2-1; D may be TRBD2 (6 bases). V shed 1 base and J shed 4 bases, with 14 bases lying between them. The CDR3 sequence is 16 residues long. Germline V gene sequence: CDR1 LGHDT, CDR2 YNNKEL (reference sequence). In nucleotides, the CDR3 is TGTGCCAGCAGCCAAGGGCCGGCGGGGAGTTACAATGAGCAGTTCTTC. Translated, it gives CASSQGPAGSYNEQFF.

The V gene is TRBV7-2, the J gene TRBJ1-5; D is unresolved. The length of the CDR3 is 14 residues. The ends were cut back, 1 base at V and 6 bases at J, with 10 bases in the middle. Germline V gene data show CDR1 as SGHTA and CDR2 as FQGNSA. This chain's CDR3 is CASSLVRGGQPQHF. CDR3 sequence (DNA): TGTGCCAGCAGCTTAGTTCGCGGCGGTCAGCCCCAGCATTTT. The variable domain in full, completed from reference TRBV7-2 and TRBJ1-5, reads GAGVSQSPSNKVTEKGKDVELRCDPISGHTALYWYRQSLGQGLEFLIYFQGNSAPDKSGLPSDRFSAERTGGSVSTLTIQRTQQEDSAVYLCASSLVRGGQPQHFGDGTRLSIL.

The chain combines TRBV27 with TRBJ2-1; 7 bases are a match to TRBD2. CDR1 is MNHEY and CDR2 is SMNVEV in the germline V gene (reference sequence). The CDR3 sequence is 15 residues long. Trimming at V came to 4 bases and at J to 4 bases, leaving 7 bases not matched to a gene. DNA of the CDR3: TGTGCCAGCAGTTCCGGGGGGTCTGTGTACAATGAGCAGTTCTTC. Its protein product is CASSSGGSVYNEQFF.

This chain links TRBV5-1 with TRBJ1-2, with a tentative D call TRBD1 (6 bases). Germline CDR1 SGHRS, CDR2 YFSETQ. The V gene lost 0 bases and the J gene lost 3 bases, with 12 bases spanning the gap. The CDR3 is 15 amino acids. The CDR3 DNA is TGCGCCAGCAGCTTGGCCCCTTGGACAGACTATGGCTACACCTTC. This encodes CASSLAPWTDYGYTF.

This clonotype has just a few counts. J is TRBJ1-2 and V is TRBV6-1; TRBD1 aligns across 8 bases. CDR3 length equals 15 residues. Germline-derived CDR1 and CDR2 are MNHNS and SASEGT. V dropped 5 bases and J dropped 5; count of bases not matched to a gene: 10. The CDR3 nucleotides are TGTGCCAGCAGTCCAATAACGACAGGGGCGTATGGCTACACCTTC. Translated, it gives CASSPITTGAYGYTF.

CDR3 nucleotides: TGTGCCAGCAGCTTTAGGTGGGAAGCTTTCTTT. It encodes CASSFRWEAFF. This chain connects TRBV11-2 to TRBJ1-1; D not resolved. This CDR3 has 11 amino acids. Germline-derived CDR1 and CDR2 are SGHAT and FQNNGV. V lost 3 bases and J 8 bases, leaving 7 bases between the germline ends.